One and the same sample provided the 27 T cell receptor beta chains below, sequenced in a study of spatial heterogeneity in lung cancer. TCRdb re-derived calls from the 5' RACE reads in MiXCR, one entry per CDR3 protein. The sample carries around 75,000 distinct CDR3 sequences, roughly 14% recorded once. Stated time point: sample taken at primary tumor resection. Whole RNA was taken from tumor, nontumor lung or frozen PBMC; it was then sequenced unsorted. The sample was PBMCs, taken at surgery. These receptor sequences come from a male donor with early-stage non-small cell lung cancer.

This chain uses TRBV6-2 or TRBV6-3 with TRBJ1-1, with a tentative D call TRBD1 (6 bases). Germline loops: CDR1 MNHEY, CDR2 SVGEGT. The ends were cut back, 2 bases at V and 6 bases at J, with 13 bases in the middle. The CDR3 runs 14 residues. CDR3 sequence reads: CASSYRAGVPEAFF. CDR3 bases: TGTGCCAGCAGTTACAGGGCAGGGGTCCCTGAAGCTTTCTTT.

V and J are TRBV9 and TRBJ1-1; 9 nucleotides match TRBD1. CDR1 and CDR2 (germline): SGDLS, YYNGEE. V trimming: 3 bases; J trimming: 1 base; junction bases outside the gene matches: 1. This CDR3 has 14 amino acids. The CDR3 DNA reads as TGTGCCAGCAGCGCGACAGGGGGGAACACTGAAGCTTTCTTT. It specifies CASSATGGNTEAFF.

The V gene is TRBV6-2 or TRBV6-3, the J gene TRBJ1-1; D remains unclear. Germline loops: CDR1 MNHEY, CDR2 SVGEGT. Trimming pared 5 bases from V and 4 bases from J, leaving 8 bases between. The CDR3 is 12 amino acids. Here the CDR3 DNA reads TGTGCCAGCAGTCACCTCACCACTGAAGCTTTCTTT. Its protein product is CASSHLTTEAFF.

In this sample, this clonotype turned up many times. The V gene is TRBV6-5, the J gene TRBJ2-4; D call uncertain. The V end was cut by 0 bases, the J end by 0 bases, with 12 bases between. The CDR3 extends over 17 amino acids. The germline V gene has CDR1 MNHEY and CDR2 SVGAGI. CDR3 DNA sequence: TGTGCCAGCAGTTACTCGTCGGGCCCGGGAGCCAAAAACATTCAGTACTTC. The encoded protein is CASSYSSGPGAKNIQYF.

This clonotype was detected a few times. The chain recombines TRBV29-1 with TRBJ1-1; maybe TRBD1 (6 bases). Trimming cost V 6 bases and J 1 base, with 12 bases left between them. The CDR3 is 13 residues long. The germline V gene encodes CDR1 SQVTM and CDR2 ANQGSEA. CDR3: CSVYRVSNTEAFF. DNA for the CDR3: TGCAGCGTGTACAGGGTTTCGAACACTGAAGCTTTCTTT.

The CDR3 DNA reads TGTGCCAGCACACTACTTGGACGGAACTATGGCTACACCTTC. It yields the protein CASTLLGRNYGYTF. V gene TRBV6-1 combines with J gene TRBJ1-2; the D is unclear. V was pared by 7 bases and J by 2 bases, with 14 bases between. Germline V CDR1 and CDR2: MNHNS, SASEGT. CDR3 length equals 14 residues.

The chain uses TRBV25-1 and TRBJ1-5, with 8 bases identical to TRBD1. The CDR3 loop spans 14 amino acids. V lost 6 bases to trimming and J lost 5 bases; unmatched junction nucleotides: 6. Germline V lookup: CDR1 MGHDK, CDR2 SYGVNS. The DNA of the CDR3 is TGTGCCAGCAGCCAGACAGGGGTACATCAGCCCCAGCATTTT. Translating gives CASSQTGVHQPQHF.

The chain joins TRBV10-2 to TRBJ2-3, with a weak D call TRBD2 (6 bases). The V gene's germline CDR1 is WSHSY and CDR2 SAAADI. V lost 3 bases and J 2 bases, leaving 9 bases between the germline ends. This CDR3 is built from 14 residues. The CDR3 nucleotides are TGCGCCAGCAGTGAACTAGCACACACAGATACGCAGTATTTT. As protein: CASSELAHTDTQYF.

In this sample, this clonotype turned up a few times. The gene calls are TRBV18 and TRBJ2-1; 11 nucleotides agree with TRBD2. This CDR3 spans 14 amino acids. Germline lookup yields CDR1 KGHSH and CDR2 LQKENI. Trimming removed 4 bases from V and 8 bases from J; junction bases left unmatched: 4. The CDR3 bases are TGTGCCAGCTCACAACTAGCGGGAGAAGATGAGCAGTTCTTC. This codes for CASSQLAGEDEQFF.

This clonotype was found a few times. V is TRBV7-8 and J is TRBJ2-1; D unclear. The germline gives CDR1 SGHVS, CDR2 FQNEAQ. Trimming shortened V by 1 base and J by 2 bases, and 3 bases separated the two germline ends. CDR3 length: 13 amino acids. The chain's CDR3 is CASSLVTYNEQFF. The CDR3 region has the DNA TGTGCCAGCAGCTTAGTTACCTACAATGAGCAGTTCTTC.

This clonotype has a handful of counts. V usage is TRBV12-3 or TRBV12-4 and J usage is TRBJ2-1, with 7 positions matching TRBD1. V gave up 6 bases and J gave up 2 bases; unmatched junction bases: 7. The CDR3 has 15 residues. In DNA form, the CDR3 reads TGTGCCAGCAGCGGGACCGGGACAGCCTACAATGAGCAGTTCTTC. Translating gives CASSGTGTAYNEQFF.

This clonotype came up many times. CDR3 sequence (DNA): TGTGCCAGCAGTGAAGGCTTAGGGCCGAAAAGTGAGCAGTTCTTC. It translates to CASSEGLGPKSEQFF. The rearrangement links TRBV2 to TRBJ2-1, with D unclear. Germline CDR1 SNHLY, CDR2 FYNNEI. The CDR3 length is 15 residues. The ends were cut back, 1 base at V and 9 bases at J, with 16 bases in the middle.

This clonotype was seen ten or more times. The chain has TRBV11-2 and TRBJ1-2; D remains unclear. CDR3 size: 10 residues. Deletions cut 2 bases from V and 6 bases from J, with 1 base between. Germline-derived CDR1 and CDR2 are SGHAT and FQNNGV. The CDR3 loop reads CASSLNGYTF. The CDR3 nucleotides read TGTGCCAGCAGCTTAAATGGCTACACCTTC.

This clonotype was recorded at least ten times. The chain carries TRBV6-6 and TRBJ1-1; the match to TRBD1 covers 7 bases. Germline lookup yields CDR1 MNHNY and CDR2 SVGAGI (reference sequence). The CDR3 loop spans 14 amino acids. V shed 6 bases, J shed 3 bases, and the junction held 7 bases outside the gene matches. The CDR3 reads CASRATGLDTEAFF. CDR3 DNA sequence: TGTGCCAGCAGGGCGACAGGGTTGGACACTGAAGCTTTCTTT.

With regard to this clonotype: A much larger clone sits a single nucleotide away, making a read error possible. The chain employs TRBV4-3 and TRBJ1-6; D perhaps matches TRBD1 (5 bases). The CDR3 spans 14 residues. Germline V lookup: CDR1 LGHNA, CDR2 YSLEER. The CDR3 region has the DNA TGCGCCAGCAGCCTAGGGACTTTCAATTCACCCCCCCACTTT. Translating it yields CASSLGTFNSPPHF.

This clonotype was found a few times. The CDR3 sequence is CASSLDLTVEGKTEAFF. CDR3 DNA: TGTGCCAGCAGCTTAGACCTAACGGTGGAAGGGAAAACTGAAGCTTTCTTT. The chain links TRBV11-2 to TRBJ1-1, with D uncertain. The CDR3 totals 17 residues. Germline CDR1 and CDR2: SGHAT and FQNNGV. V shed 0 bases and J shed 5 bases, with 19 bases lying between them. The whole variable domain, remainder taken from reference TRBV11-2 and TRBJ1-1, is EAGVAQSPRYKIIEKRQSVAFWCNPISGHATLYWYQQILGQGPKLLIQFQNNGVVDDSQLPKDRFSAERLKGVDSTLKIQPAKLEDSAVYLCASSLDLTVEGKTEAFFGQGTRLTVV.

This clonotype was seen ten or more times. The rearrangement joins TRBV27 to TRBJ2-5; TRBD2 agrees at 8 bases. Germline V CDR1 and CDR2: MNHEY, SMNVEV (reference sequence). The trim removed 6 bases at V and 2 bases at J, leaving 11 bases unmatched. This CDR3 has 16 residues. The DNA for the CDR3 is TGTGCCAGCAGCTATCCCTTAGCGGGGAAACAAGAGACCCAGTACTTC. Translated, it gives CASSYPLAGKQETQYF.

The table lists this clonotype with many counts. This sequence joins TRBV29-1 and TRBJ2-3, with TRBD2 matching over 10 bases. CDR3 length: 13 amino acids. The V and J ends lost 5 bases and 4 bases, in that order; junction bases with no gene match: 3. CDR1 is SQVTM and CDR2 is ANQGSEA in the germline V gene. The CDR3 DNA reads TGCAGCGTTAAGCGGGAGGGCGCAGATACGCAGTATTTT. This encodes CSVKREGADTQYF.

This clonotype was seen more than once but under ten times. The V call is TRBV6-1, the J call TRBJ2-5; 8 bases agree with TRBD1. V dropped 11 bases and J dropped 5; count of bases not matched to a gene: 7. Germline V CDR1 and CDR2: MNHNS, SASEGT. The CDR3 has 12 residues. The CDR3 DNA sequence: TGTGCCGCGCGACAGGGGAGGGAGACCCAGTACTTC. Translation gives CAARQGRETQYF.

The rearrangement links TRBV20-1 to TRBJ2-7; TRBD2 matches at 14 bases. CDR1 and CDR2 (germline): DFQATT, SNEGSKA (reference sequence). V trimming: 3 bases; J trimming: 3 bases; junction bases outside the gene matches: 10. This CDR3 comprises 17 residues. The CDR3 spells CSASLVEGLAGVYEQYF. The CDR3 nucleotides are TGCAGTGCTAGTCTCGTTGAGGGACTAGCGGGAGTCTACGAGCAGTACTTC.

This clonotype showed up just a few times. The chain uses TRBV7-2 and TRBJ2-7; D is unresolved. CDR1 is SGHTA, CDR2 FQGNSA, per germline. Between the trimmed V and J ends, which lost 3 bases and 5 bases, there was a span of 14 bases. This CDR3 has 14 amino acids. DNA of the CDR3: TGTGCCAGCAGCTTCGGGCCCTCTCCCGACGAGCAGTACTTC. Translated: CASSFGPSPDEQYF.

This clonotype showed up many times. Here the CDR3 reads CASSVEQGAPAFF. The CDR3 region has the DNA TGTGCCAGCAGCGTAGAGCAGGGGGCACCAGCTTTCTTT. The chain joins TRBV9 to TRBJ1-1; TRBD1 matches at 8 bases. Germline-derived CDR1 and CDR2 are SGDLS and YYNGEE. Trimming cost V 0 bases and J 10 bases; bases outside gene matches: 5. CDR3 length: 13 amino acids.

This chain connects TRBV30 to TRBJ2-2; D gene unclear. CDR3 size: 15 residues. Between the trimmed V and J ends, which lost 1 base and 5 bases, there was a span of 14 bases. Looked up from germline, CDR1 is GTSNPN and CDR2 is SVGIG (reference sequence). The CDR3 reads CAWSEMGYGTGELFF. DNA of the CDR3: TGTGCCTGGAGTGAGATGGGCTACGGGACCGGGGAGCTGTTTTTT.

About this clonotype itself: A much bigger clone sits one base away, suggesting this may be a read error. The rearrangement links TRBV12-3 or TRBV12-4 to TRBJ2-3, with D unclear. There are 12 residues in the CDR3. V lost 6 bases, J lost 0 bases, and 4 bases lay in between. CDR3 nucleotide sequence: TGTGCCAGCAGGGCCAGCACAGATACGCAGTATTTT. This translates into CASRASTDTQYF.

This clonotype has only a few counts. The chain employs TRBV19 and TRBJ1-1; D gene ambiguous. CDR1 is LNHDA, CDR2 SQIVND, per germline (reference sequence). The CDR3 is 14 residues long. Trimming removed 5 bases at V and 1 base at J, with 11 bases between. The DNA of the CDR3 is TGTGCCAGTAGTGCCCTCGGGCCGAACACTGAAGCTTTCTTT. It is translated as CASSALGPNTEAFF.

This clonotype was picked up many times. The rearrangement links TRBV10-2 to TRBJ2-3; D is unclear. The CDR3 spans 12 residues. The V end was cut by 4 bases, the J end by 3 bases, with 5 bases between. Looked up from germline, CDR1 is WSHSY and CDR2 is SAAADI. The CDR3 nucleotides read TGCGCCAGCAGTGGAGAAACAGATACGCAGTATTTT. Its protein is CASSGETDTQYF.

In this sample, this clonotype turned up many times. The rearrangement uses TRBV5-1 and TRBJ2-7, with 9 nucleotides matching TRBD1. V gave up 4 bases and J gave up 0 bases; unmatched junction bases: 11. Looked up from germline, CDR1 is SGHRS and CDR2 is YFSETQ. The CDR3 consists of 17 residues. CDR3 residues: CASSPQGQGPYSYEQYF. CDR3 DNA sequence: TGCGCCAGCAGCCCTCAGGGACAGGGCCCTTACTCCTACGAGCAGTACTTC. Combining the CDR3 with reference TRBV5-1 and TRBJ2-7 gives the whole variable domain KAGVTQTPRYLIKTRGQQVTLSCSPISGHRSVSWYQQTPGQGLQFLFEYFSETQRNKGNFPGRFSGRQFSNSRSEMNVSTLELGDSALYLCASSPQGQGPYSYEQYFGPGTRLTVT.